These 24 T cell receptor beta chains share one sample of origin, sequenced in a study of beta chain features in type 1 diabetes. cDNA synthesis used the whole RNA isolate, giving expressed TCRB sequences. TCRdb keeps only in-frame clones here, not all; method: immunoSEQ multiplex PCR. The sample lists roughly 500,000 clones, around 28% occurring once. The sample taken for sequencing was naive CD4+ T cells from blood. Source of these receptors: a man aged 18-30 years in good health.

This clone came up a few times. This chain uses TRBV7-2 with TRBJ2-7, with TRBD2 matching 8 bases. The germline V gene encodes CDR1 SGHTA and CDR2 FQGNSA. This CDR3 is built from 15 residues. The J segment lost 5 bases and the V segment lost 6 bases, leaving 12 bases of the junction unmatched. This CDR3 is CASSRPGGLMNEQYF. In nucleotides, the CDR3 is TGTGCCAGCAGTCGACCGGGAGGGCTGATGAACGAGCAGTACTTC.

This clone has only one observation. CDR3 bases: TGTGCCAGCAGCTTAGCGGGGGGGAGATACGAGCAGTACTTC. Its translation: CASSLAGGRYEQYF. The V call is TRBV7-2, the J call TRBJ2-7; 7 bases are a match to TRBD2. Germline V gene sequence: CDR1 SGHTA, CDR2 FQGNSA. V dropped 0 bases and J dropped 4; count of bases not matched to a gene: 3. The CDR3 covers 14 residues.

The chain is built from TRBV5-4 and TRBJ2-1; D remains unclear. The CDR3 runs to 13 residues. Germline V gives CDR1 SGHNT, CDR2 YYREEE (reference sequence). V lost 1 base, J lost 5 bases, and 7 bases lay in between. In DNA, the CDR3 is TGTGCCAGCAGCTTGACTCTAAACAATGAGCAGTTCTTC. Its translation is CASSLTLNNEQFF.

This chain connects TRBV12-5 to TRBJ2-1; D could derive from TRBD1 or TRBD2 (5 bases each). The length of the CDR3 is 14 residues. V was trimmed by 7 bases and J by 7 bases, leaving 17 bases between them. Per the germline V gene, CDR1 is LGHNT and CDR2 is FRNRAP. The CDR3 sequence: CASALPGGRNEQFF. The CDR3 DNA follows: TGTGCTAGTGCCTTACCTGGGGGACGAAATGAGCAGTTCTTC.

The V gene is TRBV7-8, the J gene TRBJ2-3; unclear D gene. V lost 5 bases and J 4 bases, leaving 16 bases between the germline ends. CDR1 and CDR2 (germline): SGHVS, FQNEAQ. The CDR3 has 15 amino acids. The CDR3 DNA is TGTGCCAGCAGCGCCCAGCCGATAAGGGCAGATACGCAGTATTTT. It codes for CASSAQPIRADTQYF. The full variable domain, with the rest looked up from reference TRBV7-8 and TRBJ2-3, is GAGVSQSPRYKVAKRGQDVALRCDPISGHVSLFWYQQALGQGPEFLTYFQNEAQLDKSGLPSDRFFAERPEGSVSTLKIQRTQQEDSAVYLCASSAQPIRADTQYFGPGTRLTVL.

The genes are TRBV2 and TRBJ1-1; D is possibly TRBD1 (5 bases). Trimming took 6 bases from V and 3 from J, leaving 11 bases between them. The CDR3 has 13 residues. The germline CDR1 and CDR2 sequences are SNHLY and FYNNEI. CDR3 nucleotides: TGTGCCAGCAGCGAGGGGCTGTACACTGAAGCTTTCTTT. Its translation is CASSEGLYTEAFF.

The CDR3 spells CASSPNYGYTF. The CDR3 region has the DNA TGTGCCAGCAGCCCTAACTATGGCTACACCTTC. The chain is built from TRBV2 and TRBJ1-2, with D unclear. The CDR3 runs 11 residues. Per germline, CDR1 SNHLY and CDR2 FYNNEI. V was cut by 6 bases and J by 0 bases, with 2 bases left in between.

This clone was observed a handful of times. V gene TRBV9 combines with J gene TRBJ2-5, with 7 bases lining up with TRBD2. CDR3 size: 17 residues. J was trimmed by 5 bases and V by 0 bases; bases with no gene match: 13. The germline CDR1 and CDR2 sequences are SGDLS and YYNGEE. Here the CDR3 DNA reads TGTGCCAGCAGCGTAGGTATTTCGACTAGCTTCGGGGAGACCCAGTACTTC. It encodes CASSVGISTSFGETQYF.

The chain combines TRBV9 with TRBJ2-7; no clear D. CDR1 SGDLS and CDR2 YYNGEE come from the germline V gene. There are 14 residues in the CDR3. The V end lost 4 bases, the J end lost 1 base, and 12 bases lay between the germline ends. The CDR3 region is CASSRDVGSYEQYF. The CDR3 DNA reads as TGTGCCAGCAGCCGCGACGTAGGATCCTACGAGCAGTACTTC. Full variable domain (rest looked up from reference TRBV9 and TRBJ2-7): DSGVTQTPKHLITATGQRVTLRCSPRSGDLSVYWYQQSLDQGLQFLIQYYNGEERAKGNILERFSAQQFPDLHSELNLSSLELGDSALYFCASSRDVGSYEQYFGPGTRLTVT.

This clone has just a few counts. V and J are TRBV30 and TRBJ2-1; D is perhaps TRBD1 or TRBD2 (6 bases each). This CDR3 comprises 14 residues. V shed 1 base and J shed 8 bases, with 15 bases lying between them. Germline V gives CDR1 GTSNPN, CDR2 SVGIG (reference sequence). The CDR3 here is CAWSAGGLVDEQFF. The CDR3 DNA is TGTGCCTGGAGTGCTGGGGGGCTAGTGGATGAGCAGTTCTTC.

The chain has TRBV2 and TRBJ2-5; D ambiguous. The germline V gene encodes CDR1 SNHLY and CDR2 FYNNEI. The germline V and J ends were trimmed by 5 bases and 4 bases, with 11 bases remaining between them. The CDR3 has 13 residues. The DNA for the CDR3 is TGTGCCAGCAGTCCGACCACGAGAGAGACCCAGTACTTC. It encodes CASSPTTRETQYF.

This clone was detected only a few times. The V gene is TRBV9, the J gene TRBJ2-3, with a weak D call TRBD1 (6 bases). The V gene lost 3 bases and the J gene lost 5 bases, with 10 bases spanning the gap. This CDR3 contains 13 residues. From germline, CDR1 is SGDLS and CDR2 YYNGEE. DNA for the CDR3: TGTGCCAGCAGCGCCAACAGGGTAGATACGCAGTATTTT. Residues: CASSANRVDTQYF.

The chain employs TRBV30 and TRBJ2-7, with D perhaps given as TRBD1 or TRBD2 (5 bases each). Germline CDR1 GTSNPN, CDR2 SVGIG (reference sequence). The V gene lost 6 bases and the J gene lost 4 bases, with 13 bases spanning the gap. The CDR3 extends over 12 amino acids. This CDR3 reads CACSTGLYEQYF. The DNA of the CDR3 is TGTGCCTGTTCTACAGGACTGTACGAGCAGTACTTC.

The chain couples TRBV7-2 to TRBJ2-5; D is tentatively TRBD1 or TRBD2 (5 bases each). CDR1 and CDR2 from the germline V gene are SGHTA and FQGNSA. The CDR3 has 14 amino acids. Trimming pared 1 base from V and 5 bases from J, leaving 11 bases between. The CDR3 region is CASSLVRGLETQYF. The CDR3 DNA reads TGTGCCAGCAGCTTAGTTCGGGGCCTGGAGACCCAGTACTTC.

The J gene is TRBJ2-1, the V gene TRBV4-2; 8 bases are a match to TRBD1. Germline-derived CDR1 and CDR2 are LGHNA and YNFKEQ. CDR3 size: 16 residues. Unmatched junction bases numbered 7, after V lost 3 bases and J lost 3 bases. The DNA of the CDR3 is TGTGCCAGCAGCCACCCTGACAGGGGAATCTACAATGAGCAGTTCTTC. This translates into CASSHPDRGIYNEQFF.

In this sample, this clone turned up a few times. V gene TRBV6-1 combines with J gene TRBJ2-1; a possible D gene is TRBD2 (6 bases). This CDR3 comprises 15 residues. Germline CDR1 and CDR2: MNHNS and SASEGT. V was cut by 10 bases and J by 8 bases, with 24 bases left in between. This chain's CDR3 is CATPWRPRGIDEQFF. CDR3 sequence (DNA): TGTGCCACCCCATGGAGACCCCGGGGGATCGATGAGCAGTTCTTC.

V is TRBV16 and J is TRBJ1-2, with 8 positions matching TRBD1. CDR3 length equals 15 residues. Per germline, CDR1 KGHSY and CDR2 FQNENV. With 0 bases clipped from V and 7 bases from J, the junction kept 7 bases outside the gene matches. The CDR3, as DNA: TGTGCCAGCAGCCAATCGCCTGACAGGGGTTTTGGCTACACCTTC. Translation gives CASSQSPDRGFGYTF.

J is TRBJ2-7 and V is TRBV9, with TRBD2 matching 10 bases. Germline CDR1 SGDLS, CDR2 YYNGEE. This CDR3 is 15 amino acids long. Trimming cost V 3 bases and J 2 bases; bases outside gene matches: 5. CDR3 DNA: TGTGCCAGCAGCGGCGGCCTAGCGGGGGCCTACGAGCAGTACTTC. Its protein product is CASSGGLAGAYEQYF.

The chain recombines TRBV7-2 with TRBJ2-3; the D is unclear. CDR1 is SGHTA, CDR2 FQGNSA, per germline. V dropped 3 bases and J dropped 2 bases, with 6 bases sitting between them. The CDR3 is made up of 13 amino acids. DNA for the CDR3: TGTGCCAGCAGCTTCGGAAACACAGATACGCAGTATTTT. Translation: CASSFGNTDTQYF.

This clone has a handful of counts. V is TRBV7-9 and J is TRBJ2-5; a weak D match, TRBD1 (5 bases). Germline V gives CDR1 SEHNR, CDR2 FQNEAQ (reference sequence). V lost 2 bases and J 6 bases, leaving 16 bases between the germline ends. The CDR3 runs to 15 residues. CDR3 amino acids: CASSLRGAFVQTQYF. For the CDR3, the DNA is TGTGCCAGCAGCTTACGTGGGGCCTTCGTCCAGACCCAGTACTTC.

The chain couples TRBV30 to TRBJ2-7; D is perhaps TRBD2 (6 bases). This CDR3 is built from 14 residues. Deletions cut 3 bases from V and 2 bases from J, with 14 bases between. CDR1 and CDR2 (germline): GTSNPN, SVGIG (reference sequence). CDR3 loop: CAWRHSGLTYEQYF. CDR3 nucleotide sequence: TGTGCCTGGAGGCACTCGGGACTTACCTACGAGCAGTACTTC.

The genes are TRBV30 and TRBJ2-1; TRBD2 matches 8 bases. Germline lookup yields CDR1 GTSNPN and CDR2 SVGIG (reference sequence). This CDR3 contains 14 residues. J lost 6 bases, V lost 7 bases, and 11 bases had no gene match. CDR3 DNA: TGTGCCTCCTTTCGGGAGGGCCGAGGCAATGAGCAGTTCTTC. It codes for CASFREGRGNEQFF.

This chain joins TRBV30 and TRBJ1-1, with TRBD1 as a possible D gene (6 bases). CDR3 length: 11 amino acids. V was clipped by 7 bases and J by 10 bases, with 16 bases between them. Germline V lookup: CDR1 GTSNPN, CDR2 SVGIG (reference sequence). The CDR3 sequence is CASTPGTRAFF. CDR3 in DNA: TGTGCCTCGACGCCCGGGACAAGAGCTTTCTTT. Based on the CDR3 plus reference TRBV30 and TRBJ1-1, the full variable domain is SQTIHQWPATLVQPVGSPLSLECTVEGTSNPNLYWYRQAAGRGLQLLFYSVGIGQISSEVPQNLSASRPQDRQFILSSKKLLLSDSGFYLCASTPGTRAFFGQGTRLTVV.

The chain links TRBV4-1 to TRBJ2-5, with a weak D call TRBD1 (6 bases). The germline V gene encodes CDR1 MGHRA and CDR2 YSYEKL. Between the trimmed V and J ends, which lost 2 bases and 5 bases, there was a span of 12 bases. The CDR3 contains 14 residues. The CDR3, as DNA: TGCGCCAGCAGCCAAATGGGGGCTCGGGAGACCCAGTACTTC. Translating it yields CASSQMGARETQYF.